This TCR beta chain was captured by sequencing in a study of cytomegalovirus exposure and HLA in healthy donors. Study-level information: As an earlier analysis found, around 200 million T cells yielded about 100 million unique TCR beta sequences.

Findings and limits, study-wide: Productive rates of about 90% or about 30% were seen for most TCR beta V segments in an earlier analysis. Among TCR beta chains of equal frequency, HLA-associated ones were more clonally expanded in a later analysis. Rarity marked most TCR sequences, yet some public TCRs occurred in many donors.

Points on this clone: What it recognizes is unknown. Distinct nucleotide sequences in the sample also encode this CDR3.

The PCR had 60 Vbeta and 13 Jbeta primers. TCRdb's table, derived via immunoSEQ multiplex PCR, lists solely in-frame clones and lacks some. The sample shows 120,000 to 150,000 clones, around 80% of them seen only once. Sequencing was performed on PBMCs. This TCR was sampled from a woman in her thirties or forties in good health and CMV-seronegative.

The CDR3 sequence is CATSRDLDRNIQYF. The CDR3 DNA is TGTGCCACCAGCAGAGATCTGGACAGAAACATTCAGTACTTC. The rearrangement links TRBV15 to TRBJ2-4, with D perhaps TRBD1 (6 bases). This CDR3 spans 14 amino acids. V was shortened by 0 bases and J by 6 bases, with 9 bases between the two germline ends. Germline lookup yields CDR1 LNHNV and CDR2 YYDKDF (reference sequence).